This TCR beta chain was sequenced during a study of lymphopenia after photon versus proton radiotherapy. General observations from the study: Better survival with proton therapy was suggested as possible, not demonstrated. Proton therapy kept repertoires fairly stable, unlike photons, which gained effector/memory cells.

On this clone: Its cognate antigen is unknown.

Libraries were prepared by immunoSEQ multiplex PCR; TCRdb keeps only in-frame clonotypes and omits some of them. The sample includes approximately 25,000 clones, roughly four fifths of them seen just once. CDR3 size: 14 residues. The V and J ends lost 1 base and 7 bases respectively, with 11 bases between them. CDR1 SEHNR and CDR2 FQNEAQ come from the germline V gene (reference sequence). The TCR originated in a woman aged 70 to 79 with pancreatic cancer. The sample was peripheral blood, taken from a patient treated with proton-based radiotherapy. The rearrangement uses TRBV7-9 and TRBJ2-1; D is unclear. This CDR3 reads CASSLETLANEQFF. Here the CDR3 DNA reads TGTGCCAGCAGCTTAGAAACTTTGGCAAATGAGCAGTTCTTC.